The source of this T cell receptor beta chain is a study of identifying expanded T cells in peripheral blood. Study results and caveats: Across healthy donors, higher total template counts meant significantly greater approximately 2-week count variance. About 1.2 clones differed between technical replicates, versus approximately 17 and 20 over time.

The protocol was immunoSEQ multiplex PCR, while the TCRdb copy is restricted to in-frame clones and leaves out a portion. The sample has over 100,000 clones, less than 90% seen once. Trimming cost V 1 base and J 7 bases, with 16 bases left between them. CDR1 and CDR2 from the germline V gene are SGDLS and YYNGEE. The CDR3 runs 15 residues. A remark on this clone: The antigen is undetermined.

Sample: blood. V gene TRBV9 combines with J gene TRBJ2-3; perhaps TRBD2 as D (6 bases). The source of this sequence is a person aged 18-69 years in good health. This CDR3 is CASSVRPWGEHTQYF. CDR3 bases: TGTGCCAGCAGCGTAAGGCCCTGGGGGGAACATACGCAGTATTTT.